These T cell receptor beta chains were read from a single sample in a study of shared clonotypes between healthy human individuals. Profiling relied on immunoSEQ multiplex PCR, and the TCRdb table lists in-frame clones only, not all of them. Of roughly 570,000 clones listed, 95% to 98% are singletons. Sequenced input: naive CD8+ T cells sorted from blood. The receptors come from a man in his thirties or forties in good health. Each CDR3 is given with its conserved first and last residue. A D gene is named only where the DNA matches it firmly. Part of the rows lack a size; the others show once, few, many or a class for expanded clones.

clone_size	cdr3_length	d_call	j_call	v_call	cdr3_nt	cdr3_aa
NA	16	NA	TRBJ2-5	TRBV5-1	TGCGCCAGCAGCCCCGAGGACTGGCACAATTTAGAGACCCAGTACTTC	CASSPEDWHNLETQYF
NA	16	NA	TRBJ2-3	TRBV11-2	TGTGCCAGCAGCATAACACGGGGGGCAAGCACAGATACGCAGTATTTT	CASSITRGASTDTQYF
NA	19	NA	TRBJ1-4	TRBV7-6	TGTGCCAGCAGCCCCCGGTCGGGGGGCAGAATCGGAACTAATGAAAAACTGTTTTTT	CASSPRSGGRIGTNEKLFF
NA	15	NA	TRBJ2-1	TRBV5-1	TGCGCCAGCAGCTTTTTACCCGACCAGCTTAATGAGCAGTTCTTC	CASSFLPDQLNEQFF
NA	15	TRBD1	TRBJ2-1	TRBV5-5	TGTGCCAGCAGCTACGGCCAGGGGGCATCTAATGAGCAGTTCTTC	CASSYGQGASNEQFF
NA	16	TRBD1	TRBJ2-7	TRBV7-9	TGTGCCAGCAGCTTAGTTCCCGGACAGGGCTCCTACGAGCAGTACTTC	CASSLVPGQGSYEQYF
once	14	NA	TRBJ2-5	TRBV27	TGTGCCAGCAGTTTCGCACAGCCTGGGGAGACCCAGTACTTC	CASSFAQPGETQYF
once	15	TRBD1	TRBJ1-2	TRBV7-9	TGTGCCAGCAGCTTAGAGGAGGACAGGGGCCATGGCTACACCTTC	CASSLEEDRGHGYTF
NA	14	NA	TRBJ2-3	TRBV7-9	TGTGCCACCCCCGGACTAACTAGCACAGATACGCAGTATTTT	CATPGLTSTDTQYF
NA	15	TRBD1	TRBJ2-5	TRBV5-1	TGCGCCAGCAGCTCGGGACAGGGGGTTCAAGAGACCCAGTACTTC	CASSSGQGVQETQYF
NA	14	TRBD1	TRBJ2-7	TRBV6-5	TGTGCCAGCAGTTACGCGACAGGGTACTACGAGCAGTACTTC	CASSYATGYYEQYF
NA	19	NA	TRBJ2-6	TRBV4-1	TGCGCCAGCAGCCAAGCGTGGCCCCCGACCCCCTCTGGGGCCAACGTCCTGACTTTC	CASSQAWPPTPSGANVLTF
NA	17	TRBD1	TRBJ2-2	TRBV4-1	TGCGCCAGCAGCCAGAAAGGCCCGGGACAGGGTTCCGGGGAGCTGTTTTTT	CASSQKGPGQGSGELFF
NA	15	TRBD1	TRBJ2-7	TRBV29-1	TGCAGCGTTGCTCCTCCGGGACAGGGGGCATGGGAGCAGTACTTC	CSVAPPGQGAWEQYF
NA	13	TRBD2	TRBJ2-7	TRBV9	TGTGCCAGCAGCTCAGCGGGAGGCTACGAGCAGTACTTC	CASSSAGGYEQYF
NA	15	NA	TRBJ2-7	TRBV7-9	TGTGCCAGCAGCTCCACCCGCGGTAAGCCCTACGAGCAGTACTTC	CASSSTRGKPYEQYF
once	15	NA	TRBJ2-3	TRBV10-2	TGCGCCAGCAGTGATCGCCCGCACGGCACAGATACGCAGTATTTT	CASSDRPHGTDTQYF
NA	15	NA	TRBJ1-4	TRBV5-5	TGTGCCAGCAGCTTTACAGCGGACGCTAATGAAAAACTGTTTTTT	CASSFTADANEKLFF
NA	13	TRBD2	TRBJ2-1	TRBV7-9	TGTGCCAGCAGCTTAAGCGGGGGGCAAGGGCAGTTCTTC	CASSLSGGQGQFF
NA	13	NA	TRBJ2-5	TRBV5-5	TGTGCCAGCACCGCGGACAACCAAGAGACCCAGTACTTC	CASTADNQETQYF
NA	14	NA	TRBJ2-2	TRBV19	TGTGCCAGTAGTATTGGGACCTACACCGGGGAGCTGTTTTTT	CASSIGTYTGELFF
NA	14	TRBD1	TRBJ2-1	TRBV9	TGTGCCAGCAGCCTATGGGACAGGATGGAGGAGCAGTTCTTC	CASSLWDRMEEQFF
NA	12	NA	TRBJ2-1	TRBV2	TGTGCCAGCAAGGGCCGTCGCAATGAGCAGTTCTTC	CASKGRRNEQFF
NA	16	TRBD2	TRBJ2-7	TRBV4-3	TGCGCCAGCAGCCAAGCCAACCGACTAGCGGACTACGAGCAGTACTTC	CASSQANRLADYEQYF
NA	17	TRBD1	TRBJ1-1	TRBV5-1	TGCGCCAGCAGCCCAGGCTGGACAGGGAGAGTTAACACTGAAGCTTTCTTT	CASSPGWTGRVNTEAFF
NA	16	NA	TRBJ2-2	TRBV14	TGTGCCAGCAGCCATGTGCAGGGGCTCAATCCCGGGGAGCTGTTTTTT	CASSHVQGLNPGELFF
NA	13	TRBD1	TRBJ2-1	TRBV27	TGTGCCAGTCGGACAGGGGCATACAATGAGCAGTTCTTC	CASRTGAYNEQFF
NA	14	NA	TRBJ2-2	TRBV29-1	TGCAGCGTTGGGCGGGACGCGAACACCGGGGAGCTGTTTTTT	CSVGRDANTGELFF
NA	13	NA	TRBJ2-5	TRBV27	TGTGCCAGCAGTTTGTTGGGGTCGGAGACCCAGTACTTC	CASSLLGSETQYF
NA	13	NA	TRBJ2-1	TRBV29-1	TGCAGCGTTGAGGCAACAAACTACAATGAGCAGTTCTTC	CSVEATNYNEQFF
NA	17	NA	TRBJ1-1	TRBV4-3	TGCGCCAGCAGCCAAGATTGGGGGAGAAGCCCGAACACTGAAGCTTTCTTT	CASSQDWGRSPNTEAFF
NA	15	TRBD2	TRBJ2-1	TRBV7-8	TGTGCCAGCAGCCGGACTAGCGGGAGCATCAATGAGCAGTTCTTC	CASSRTSGSINEQFF
NA	15	NA	TRBJ1-2	TRBV7-2	TGTGCCAGCAGCTTGGCCGGCGCCGCTAACTATGGCTACACCTTC	CASSLAGAANYGYTF
NA	14	TRBD2	TRBJ2-1	TRBV7-2	TGTGCCAGCAGCCTAATAGCGGGAGTTAATGAGCAGTTCTTC	CASSLIAGVNEQFF
NA	14	TRBD1	TRBJ2-7	TRBV27	TGTGCCAGCAGTTCTCGGACAGGGTCCTACGAGCAGTACTTC	CASSSRTGSYEQYF
NA	13	NA	TRBJ1-5	TRBV19	TGTGCCAGTCGGGACGAAAGCAATCAGCCCCAGCATTTT	CASRDESNQPQHF
once	17	NA	TRBJ1-3	TRBV14	TGTGCCAGCAGCCAGACTCTTCTAACAGGCTCTGGAAACACCATATATTTT	CASSQTLLTGSGNTIYF
NA	16	NA	TRBJ2-3	TRBV4-1	TGCGCCAGCAGCCCAGACCTCGATTCCTCGGGGGATACGCAGTATTTT	CASSPDLDSSGDTQYF
NA	15	NA	TRBJ2-3	TRBV9	TGTGCCAGCAGCGATGCCGGGTCCTCCACAGATACGCAGTATTTT	CASSDAGSSTDTQYF
NA	15	NA	TRBJ2-1	TRBV11-2	TGTGCCAGCAGCAGAACTAGCCCCCCCTACCATGAGCAGTTCTTC	CASSRTSPPYHEQFF
NA	16	NA	TRBJ2-7	TRBV2	TGTGCCAGCAGTGAAAGGGATTGGCGGAGCTCCTACGAGCAGTACTTC	CASSERDWRSSYEQYF
NA	14	TRBD1	TRBJ2-7	TRBV4-1	TGCGCCAGCAGCCAAGAAGGGGGCAGCTACGAGCAGTACTTC	CASSQEGGSYEQYF
NA	13	NA	TRBJ2-7	TRBV27	TGTGCCAGCAGTCCCGGGGACCGCTACGAGCAGTACTTC	CASSPGDRYEQYF
NA	17	TRBD2	TRBJ2-1	TRBV15	TGTGCCACCAGCAGAGAAGGTAGCGGGAGTTCCTACAATGAGCAGTTCTTC	CATSREGSGSSYNEQFF
NA	15	TRBD1	TRBJ2-7	TRBV30	TGTGCCTGGCTGGGACGGGACAGGAGCTCCTACGAGCAGTACTTC	CAWLGRDRSSYEQYF